This T cell receptor beta chain came from a study of blood T cell repertoires in COVID-19 (dated by TCRdb to the early 2020s). Looking at the study overall: Samples covering the acute and convalescent phases of COVID-19 were provided by collaborators in the United States, Italy and Spain. The prospective study material was composed of cDNA or gDNA derived from T cells, B-cell-depleted T cells, or PBMCs. The dataset comprised deeply sampled blood TCRbeta repertoires from subjects exposed to, actively infected with, or recovered from COVID-19. The repertoires were released in a freely available public database meant as a resource for research on the immune response to SARS-CoV-2. The samples were drawn from two sources: the first 160 participants of the ongoing ImmuneRACE study, and 1,200 or so subjects contributed by 6 global collaborators. Sample metadata almost always included a de-identified subject ID, COVID-19 status, age in years and sex. Where available, HLA class I and class II types were obtained from metadata supplied by the sample provider rather than from assay-based typing. The paper's findings and limits, for the study overall: The quantity of clinical and demographic metadata differed by source and by participant and was supplied without curation.

A note on this clone: Its target antigen remains unknown. Within one base of it there is no much larger clone, and no base qualities were kept.

For CDR1 and CDR2, the germline V gene (reference sequence) lists LGHDT and YNNKEL. V is shortened by 2 bases, J by 5 bases, and the region joining them spans 18 bases. The CDR3, from cysteine to phenylalanine, totals 16 residues. Kept here is only the CDR3 DNA, which spans 48 bases and is read in frame from base 1. Collaborating institutions collected whole blood in K2EDTA tubes following their own protocols. For TCRbeta analysis, collaborators shipped samples as frozen whole blood, isolated PBMCs, or DNA extracted from either of those sample types. TCRbeta CDR3 regions were amplified from genomic DNA using the immunoSEQ Assay, a bias-controlled multiplex PCR. The authors' analysis ran thus. The number of nucleated cells in each sample was estimated by amplification of reference gene primers within the assay. To quantify the absolute abundance of each unique TCRbeta CDR3 rearrangement, sequence reads were collapsed and filtered. For each sample, productive Simpson clonality was calculated as the square root of Simpson's diversity index across productive rearrangements. The immuneACCESS repertoire file appears here via TCRdb, limited to in-frame rearrangements. These files lack a portion of the clones; in checked studies, under half of the deficit traces to unresolved V genes, and the cause of the others is not known. The V and J calls and clone size were taken over from that table, and D and trimming were inferred from the DNA. For this sample there are 20,000 or so clones; approximately 81% appear just once. The top ten hold 2.5% to 4% of the sample.

The sample comprised peripheral blood. This TCR was sampled from a man in his forties with acute or convalescent COVID-19. The rearranged chain carries TRBV3-1 (or the pseudogene TRBV3-2) and TRBJ1-2; a tentative D match to TRBD1 spans 6 bases. DNA sequence: TGTGCCAGCAGCCAATCTGGGGGCCGGGATAGGTATGGCTACACCTTC. Translated, this is CASSQSGGRDRYGYTF.